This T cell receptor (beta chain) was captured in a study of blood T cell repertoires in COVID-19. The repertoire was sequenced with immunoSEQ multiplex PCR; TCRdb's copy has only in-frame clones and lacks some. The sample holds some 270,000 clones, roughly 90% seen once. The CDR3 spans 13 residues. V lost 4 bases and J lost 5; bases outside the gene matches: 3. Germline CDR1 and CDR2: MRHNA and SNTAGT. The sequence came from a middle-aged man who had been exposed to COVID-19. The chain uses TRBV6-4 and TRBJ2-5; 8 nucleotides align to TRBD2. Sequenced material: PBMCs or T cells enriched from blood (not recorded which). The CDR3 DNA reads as TGTGCCAGCAGTGGGGGACTAGGGGAGACCCAGTACTTC. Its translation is CASSGGLGETQYF.